Listed below are T cell receptor beta chains from one sample, sequenced in a study of blood T cell repertoires in COVID-19. Profiling relied on immunoSEQ multiplex PCR, and the TCRdb table lists in-frame clones only, not all of them. The sample records over 150,000 clones, roughly 84% being singletons. The sequencing input was peripheral blood. The origin of the receptors is a man between 35 and 55 years old with acute or convalescent COVID-19. Both conserved end residues are part of each CDR3. Where a row states a size, it is once, few, many or the class of an expanded clone; other rows omit it.

CDR3aa	abundance	v_gene	j_gene
CASSSPRGGTGRAEQYF	NA	TRBV28	TRBJ2-7
CASSSRTSSYNSPLHF	NA	TRBV2	TRBJ1-6
CASSLSGGGADTQYF	NA	TRBV7-2	TRBJ2-3
CASSLMVGGNQPQHF	once	TRBV7-2	TRBJ1-5
CASSSDRLALHF	NA	TRBV12-3/TRBV12-4	TRBJ1-6
CASSSRQPDNSPLHF	NA	TRBV7-2	TRBJ1-6
CASSSQGGGVYEQYF	NA	TRBV5-5	TRBJ2-7
CASSYTGLSIDEQYF	NA	TRBV6-5	TRBJ2-7
CASSTRTDPYEQYF	NA	TRBV2	TRBJ2-7
CASRPTGVTDTQYF	NA	TRBV19	TRBJ2-3
CASSLALRETQYF	NA	TRBV12-3/TRBV12-4	TRBJ2-5
CASSLDLNTGELFF	once	TRBV5-4	TRBJ2-2
CASSQPARANYGYTF	NA	TRBV5-6	TRBJ1-2
CASSLTGASTEAFF	NA	TRBV7-3	TRBJ1-1
CASSFTERGKLFF	NA	TRBV7-2	TRBJ1-4
CAIQDPGTGETYGYTF	NA	TRBV10-3	TRBJ1-2
CASSPTHGGGGYEQYF	NA	TRBV3-1/TRBV3-2	TRBJ2-7
CASSLRTGAGNTIYF	NA	TRBV5-5	TRBJ1-3
CASSLDRGMNEQYF	NA	TRBV13	TRBJ2-7
CASGRQGDEKLFF	NA	TRBV12-5	TRBJ1-4
CASSFRTGDNEQYF	NA	TRBV6-5	TRBJ2-7
CASREDRGRSPLHF	few	TRBV2	TRBJ1-6
CATSREGRGGRRSTDTQYF	NA	TRBV15	TRBJ2-3
CASSYSAASGNTIYF	NA	TRBV6-5	TRBJ1-3
CASSARGAREKLFF	once	TRBV3-1/TRBV3-2	TRBJ1-4
CASEPSGGSYNEQFF	NA	TRBV5-1	TRBJ2-1
CAISPAGGEGYTF	NA	TRBV10-3	TRBJ1-2
CASGGRGVSYNEQFF	NA	TRBV2	TRBJ2-1
CASSHQDSLYGYTF	NA	TRBV7-8	TRBJ1-2
CASSLAEGTGKYGYTF	NA	TRBV7-8	TRBJ1-2
CASSGRGSGGYNEQFF	NA	TRBV9	TRBJ2-1
CASSRQGTEAFF	NA	TRBV6-5	TRBJ1-1
CASSQDPGFAYGYTF	NA	TRBV14	TRBJ1-2
CASSLESTTRETQYF	few	TRBV11-3	TRBJ2-5
CASSYGRENSPLHF	few	TRBV7-2	TRBJ1-6
CASSLSTGPFSEAFF	NA	TRBV5-1	TRBJ1-1
CASSNKDTQYF	NA	TRBV7-6	TRBJ2-3
CASSLLAGVFNEQFF	NA	TRBV4-2	TRBJ2-1
CASSIGVRGPEPQHF	NA	TRBV19	TRBJ1-5
CSAEGSGQETQYF	NA	TRBV29-1	TRBJ2-5
CASRLAGSTDTQYF	NA	TRBV2	TRBJ2-3
CATSRFWTGANTGELFF	NA	TRBV15	TRBJ2-2
CASLQGAGTEAFF	once	TRBV10-2	TRBJ1-1
CASSSVAGTGGANYGYTF	NA	TRBV5-6	TRBJ1-2